The table lists the clone carrying this TCR beta chain with a few counts. The germline V gene has CDR1 SGDLS and CDR2 YYNGEE. Germline trimming cut 4 bases from V and 7 bases from J; bases unmatched to any gene: 11. The CDR3 consists of 14 residues. The assay was immunoSEQ multiplex PCR, and TCRdb's table has in-frame clones only and misses some. The top ten clones hold roughly 2.5% of a sample with around 110,000 clones, approximately 90% of them seen once. This sample stems from a study of control samples from healthy donors and cancer patients. Sample: blood. This sequence originates from a woman in her 70s in good health. V is TRBV9 and J is TRBJ2-7; TRBD1 agrees at 7 bases. The CDR3 DNA is TGTGCCAGCAGCCCGGGGACAGTCTCGGGGGAGCAGTACTTC. This codes for CASSPGTVSGEQYF.